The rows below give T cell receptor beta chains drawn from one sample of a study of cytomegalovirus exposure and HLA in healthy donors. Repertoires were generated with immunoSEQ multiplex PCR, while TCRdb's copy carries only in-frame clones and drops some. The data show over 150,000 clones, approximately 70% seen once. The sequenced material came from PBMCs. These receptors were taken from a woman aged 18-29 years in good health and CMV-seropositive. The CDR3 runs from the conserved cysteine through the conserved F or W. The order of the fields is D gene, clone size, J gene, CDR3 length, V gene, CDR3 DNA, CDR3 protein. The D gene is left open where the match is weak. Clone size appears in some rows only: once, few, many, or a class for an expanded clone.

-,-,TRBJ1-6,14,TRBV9,TGTGCCAGCAGCGCCGGGCCAAGGGGTTCACCCCTCCACTTT,CASSAGPRGSPLHF
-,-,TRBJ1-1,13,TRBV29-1,TGCAGCGTTGAGTCCAGGGATAACACTGAAGCTTTCTTT,CSVESRDNTEAFF
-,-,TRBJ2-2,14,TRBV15,TGTGCCACCAGCAGAGATTCTGCGTCGGGGGAGCTGTTTTTT,CATSRDSASGELFF
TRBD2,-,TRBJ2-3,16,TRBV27,TGTGCCAGCAGTTTAGGAGCGGGACTAAGCACAGATACGCAGTATTTT,CASSLGAGLSTDTQYF
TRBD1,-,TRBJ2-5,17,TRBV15,TGTGCCACCAGCAGAGCGACAGGGGGCTTGTCAATGCGGACCCAGTACTTC,CATSRATGGLSMRTQYF
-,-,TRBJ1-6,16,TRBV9,TGTGCCAGCAGCGTAGGAATGCGGTCAGGGAATTCACCCCTCCACTTT,CASSVGMRSGNSPLHF
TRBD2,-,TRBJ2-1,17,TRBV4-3,TGCGCCAGCAGCCTGGGGACTAGCGGGGGGGGAGGCGATGAGCAGTTCTTC,CASSLGTSGGGGDEQFF
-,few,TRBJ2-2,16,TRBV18,TGTGCCAGCTCACCGTTCGGGGGGCGGAACACCGGGGAGCTGTTTTTT,CASSPFGGRNTGELFF
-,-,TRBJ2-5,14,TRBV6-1,TGTGCCAGCAAAGGTCTAGGGGCCCAAGAGACCCAGTACTTC,CASKGLGAQETQYF
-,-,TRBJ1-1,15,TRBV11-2,TGTGCCAGCAGCCCGATGGGACTCCTGGACACTGAAGCTTTCTTT,CASSPMGLLDTEAFF